This T cell receptor (beta chain) was sequenced for a study of Tregs in tolerant kidney transplant recipients. General study results and limits: No direct test of biological reproducibility was done here. Tregs expanded with activated donor B cells seemed most donor-specific. Findings come from small patient numbers and require larger validation.

TCRdb keeps only in-frame clones here, not all; method: immunoSEQ multiplex PCR. The sample has 100,000 to 150,000 clones; about 91% are singletons. The CDR3 length is 17 residues. Looked up from germline, CDR1 is KGHSH and CDR2 is LQKENI. V was pared by 3 bases and J by 4 bases, with 11 bases of the junction left unmatched. CD4+CD25+CD127- Tregs, CD4+CD25- non-Tregs, CD4 and CD8 cells were sorted. As regards this clone: Its target is not known.

The TCR comes from a human donor in good health. Sequencing used CD4+ T cells from blood. The V call is TRBV18, the J call TRBJ2-3; TRBD2 matches at 9 bases. The DNA for the CDR3 is TGTGCCAGCTCACCGCCCTTTGCGGGGGGGCAGGCAGATACGCAGTATTTT. Its protein product is CASSPPFAGGQADTQYF.